A single sample gave rise to the 9 T cell receptor beta chains below, sequenced in a study of shared clonotypes between healthy human individuals. The data were produced by immunoSEQ multiplex PCR, yet TCRdb's version contains in-frame clones alone and is incomplete. The sample has over 2,000,000 clones, over 85% seen once; the top ten hold under 2%. Naive CD8 cells were CD45RO-negative, positively selected for CCR7, excluding terminally differentiated effector memory CD45RA+ cells. Sequenced sample: naive CD8+ T cells from PBMCs. These receptors originate from a man younger than 35 in good health. Some clones in this sample may be carry-over from other donors' samples.

In its sample, this clone was seen once. The chain uses TRBV7-9 and TRBJ1-1; D might be TRBD1 (5 bases). Germline V gene lookup returns CDR1 SEHNR and CDR2 FQNEAQ (reference sequence). Trimming took 5 bases from V and 1 from J, leaving 17 bases between them. The CDR3 is 16 amino acids. The CDR3 loop is CASSAPRDVGNTEAFF. CDR3 DNA sequence: TGTGCCAGCAGCGCACCCCGGGACGTCGGGAACACTGAAGCTTTCTTT.

This clone was recorded once. The V gene is TRBV10-1, the J gene TRBJ2-7; 8 bases agree with TRBD2. Trimming removed 2 bases from V and 0 bases from J; junction bases left unmatched: 9. This CDR3 region has 17 residues. Germline V gives CDR1 WNHNN, CDR2 SYGVQD (reference sequence). The CDR3 sequence is CASSEGLAISGSYEQYF. Written as DNA, the CDR3 is TGCGCCAGCAGTGAGGGACTAGCAATTTCGGGCTCCTACGAGCAGTACTTC.

This clone is a singleton in its sample. CDR3 nucleotides: TGTGCCAGCAGCCTCAGGGGGGACACCGGGGAGCTGTTTTTT. Translated, it gives CASSLRGDTGELFF. V is TRBV7-8 and J is TRBJ2-2; the D gene is possibly TRBD1 (7 bases). From germline, CDR1 is SGHVS and CDR2 FQNEAQ. V lost 5 bases and J lost 3, with 10 bases in between. The CDR3 consists of 14 residues.

The rearrangement uses TRBV27 and TRBJ1-5; tentative D call: TRBD1 (5 bases). The CDR3 is made up of 13 amino acids. V gave up 6 bases and J gave up 6 bases, with 12 bases separating them. CDR1 and CDR2 from the germline V gene are MNHEY and SMNVEV (reference sequence). The CDR3 sequence is CASRPTGGQPQHF. The CDR3 DNA reads as TGTGCCAGCAGGCCCACGGGGGGTCAGCCCCAGCATTTT.

The rearrangement joins TRBV9 to TRBJ1-1, with D perhaps matching TRBD1 (5 bases). The V end was cut by 0 bases, the J end by 10 bases, with 25 bases between. This CDR3 is 17 amino acids long. Germline V CDR1 and CDR2: SGDLS, YYNGEE. CDR3 nucleotides: TGTGCCAGCAGCGTAGATCCGGAGAGACTGGACACCGCGGGAGCTTTCTTT. It codes for CASSVDPERLDTAGAFF.

This chain connects TRBV11-2 to TRBJ1-4; maybe TRBD1 (6 bases). There are 14 residues in the CDR3. V gave up 5 bases and J gave up 7 bases, with 14 bases separating them. The germline V gene encodes CDR1 SGHAT and CDR2 FQNNGV. The CDR3 reads CASSGGGRVEKLFF. The CDR3 DNA follows: TGTGCCAGCAGCGGAGGGGGTCGGGTTGAAAAACTGTTTTTT.

In regard to this clone: No DNA is shown, since the ends of the CDR3 on it are uncertain; the CDR3 is the one TCRdb lists. The chain recombines TRBV19 with TRBJ1-5; the D call of TRBD1 is as the table states it, not checked on the DNA. Looked up from germline, CDR1 is LNHDA and CDR2 is SQIVND (reference sequence). The CDR3 length is 16 residues, termini included. CDR3 sequence reads: CASSILAWPSNQPQHF.

The chain uses TRBV7-9 and TRBJ2-1; unclear D gene. Germline loops: CDR1 SEHNR, CDR2 FQNEAQ (reference sequence). Trimming cost V 1 base and J 10 bases, with 8 bases left between them. The CDR3 extends over 12 amino acids. CDR3 coding DNA: TGTGCCAGCAGCTTAGAACGAACAGAGCAGTTCTTC. It translates to CASSLERTEQFF.

This clone appeared once. The rearrangement uses TRBV27 and TRBJ2-1, with a tentative D call TRBD2 (6 bases). Trimming removed 5 bases at V and 15 bases at J, with 20 bases between. CDR1 and CDR2 from the germline V gene are MNHEY and SMNVEV (reference sequence). This CDR3 has 13 amino acids. In DNA, the CDR3 is TGTGCCAGCAGTACGACTAGTTCCCCCACCACGTTCTTC. Protein: CASSTTSSPTTFF.